This T cell receptor beta chain derives from a study of OX40 agonist ivuxolimab in advanced cancers. The CDR3 contains 13 residues. CDR1 and CDR2 from the germline V gene are GTSNPN and SVGIG (reference sequence). V lost 4 bases, J lost 2 bases, and 6 bases lay in between. Here immunoSEQ multiplex PCR was the method, and the copy in TCRdb shows in-frame clones only, minus some. The repertoire holds tens of thousands of clones, with roughly 82% as singletons. The chain employs TRBV30 and TRBJ2-6; D call uncertain. The sequence was collected from an adult with an advanced solid tumor such as melanoma, head and neck, liver or kidney cancer. The source material was CD4+ or CD8+ T cells sorted from blood, sampled in a trial of the OX40 agonist ivuxolimab. This chain's CDR3 is CAWKAAGANVLTF. Here the CDR3 DNA reads TGTGCCTGGAAGGCGGCTGGGGCCAACGTCCTGACTTTC. Variable domain in full (rest from reference TRBV30 and TRBJ2-6): SQTIHQWPATLVQPVGSPLSLECTVEGTSNPNLYWYRQAAGRGLQLLFYSVGIGQISSEVPQNLSASRPQDRQFILSSKKLLLSDSGFYLCAWKAAGANVLTFGAGSRLTVL.